This TCR beta chain was recorded in a study of tumor-infiltrating lymphocytes in primary liver carcinoma. Germline CDR1 SGHAT, CDR2 FQNNGV. The CDR3 length is 14 residues. Between the trimmed V and J ends, which lost 8 bases and 10 bases, there was a span of 22 bases. The authors made TCR beta cDNA from 450 to 600 ng total RNA with a constant-region primer. Generation of the TCR beta libraries relied on three nested multiplex PCR rounds using slightly modified ARM-PCR. Both of the initial two PCR rounds ran for about 9 cycles and employed TRBV1-TRBV30 forward primers alongside a C-beta reverse primer. In TCRdb, the multiplex PCR reads were re-called with MiXCR into one record per CDR3 protein. The profile covers more than 60,000 distinct CDR3 sequences, with about 70% appearing a single time and 25% to 30% taken by the ten largest. The roughly 20-34 mg bulk tissue piece was not sorted before simultaneous RNA and DNA extraction. Among the patients, all had chronic HBV infection and none had been treated. Samples came from superior, inferior, lateral poles and tumor centre.

The sample holds a few counts of this clonotype. The sequence was collected from a man aged 40-49 years with primary liver carcinoma and hepatitis B virus infection. The source material was liver tumor tissue from sampling region 4. This sample's subset: tumor region T4, right-lateral pole. This sequence joins TRBV11-2 and TRBJ2-3; D unclear. CDR3 region: CASGPGSPSDAQYF. The CDR3 nucleotides are TGTGCCAGCGGCCCGGGCTCCCCGTCGGATGCGCAGTATTTT.